The 9 T cell receptor beta chains listed next were all sequenced from one sample in a study of T cells after yellow fever vaccination. TCRdb itself ran the 5' RACE reads through MiXCR, one entry per CDR3 protein. The sample records 450,000 to 650,000 distinct CDR3 sequences, roughly 12% being singletons. The material sequenced was PBMCs, taken on the day of the yellow fever booster vaccination. These receptors originate from a young man who received the YFV17D yellow fever vaccine.

This clonotype has only a few counts. The chain carries TRBV11-2 and TRBJ2-1; the match to TRBD2 covers 15 bases. CDR1 SGHAT and CDR2 FQNNGV come from the germline V gene. Germline trimming cut 4 bases from V and 8 bases from J; bases unmatched to any gene: 3. The CDR3 runs 15 residues. The CDR3 region has the DNA TGTGCCAGCAGCTGGACTAGCGGGAGGGCGTATGAGCAGTTCTTC. It translates to CASSWTSGRAYEQFF.

This clonotype was recorded a few times. The J gene is TRBJ2-2, the V gene TRBV3-1; D remains unclear. The CDR3 is 13 residues long. The germline V gene encodes CDR1 LGHDT and CDR2 YNNKEL (reference sequence). Trimming shortened V by 4 bases and J by 4 bases, and 7 bases separated the two germline ends. Here the CDR3 DNA reads TGTGCCAGCAGCCCCCATCTCACCGGGGAGCTGTTTTTT. Residues: CASSPHLTGELFF.

The chain joins TRBV10-3 to TRBJ1-2; D unclear. Trimming shortened V by 7 bases and J by 0 bases, and 9 bases separated the two germline ends. Germline V lookup: CDR1 ENHRY, CDR2 SYGVKD. The CDR3 contains 13 residues. The CDR3 coding sequence is TGTGCCATCACCAGTCAGTCTAACTATGGCTACACCTTC. Encoded protein: CAITSQSNYGYTF.

This clonotype was seen at least ten times. CDR3 region: CASSFKGTGKGDTQYF. The DNA of the CDR3 is TGTGCCAGCAGCTTCAAAGGGACAGGGAAGGGAGATACGCAGTATTTT. V gene TRBV7-2 combines with J gene TRBJ2-3, with 9 nucleotides matching TRBD1. V trimming: 3 bases; J trimming: 5 bases; junction bases outside the gene matches: 9. CDR1 and CDR2 from the germline V gene are SGHTA and FQGNSA. This CDR3 spans 16 amino acids. Filled out from reference TRBV7-2 and TRBJ2-3, the complete variable domain reads GAGVSQSPSNKVTEKGKDVELRCDPISGHTALYWYRQSLGQGLEFLIYFQGNSAPDKSGLPSDRFSAERTGGSVSTLTIQRTQQEDSAVYLCASSFKGTGKGDTQYFGPGTRLTVL.

V usage is TRBV7-8 and J usage is TRBJ2-1, with 12 bases matching TRBD2. This CDR3 has 18 residues. V shed 5 bases, J shed 8 bases, and the junction held 16 bases outside the gene matches. Germline values: CDR1 SGHVS, CDR2 FQNEAQ. DNA for the CDR3: TGTGCCAGCAGCGTTGAGACTAGCGGGAGTCATTTACTTCATGAGCAGTTCTTC. Translation gives CASSVETSGSHLLHEQFF.

This chain joins TRBV12-3 or TRBV12-4 and TRBJ1-2; D ambiguous. The CDR3 is 15 amino acids. The V and J ends lost 6 bases and 5 bases respectively, with 19 bases between them. Here the CDR3 reads CASSPPTMGSYGYTF. The CDR3, as DNA: TGTGCCAGCAGCCCCCCAACCATGGGTTCGTATGGCTACACCTTC.

The rearrangement uses TRBV29-1 and TRBJ2-1; no reliable D call. Germline lookup yields CDR1 SQVTM and CDR2 ANQGSEA. This CDR3 region has 14 residues. V was shortened by 4 bases and J by 3 bases, with 13 bases between the two germline ends. The CDR3 loop is CSVAFPKDYNEQFF. DNA for the CDR3: TGCAGCGTTGCCTTCCCGAAGGACTACAATGAGCAGTTCTTC.

This clonotype was counted a few times. V is TRBV20-1 and J is TRBJ1-5; 11 bases agree with TRBD1. The CDR3 consists of 15 residues. The trim removed 3 bases at V and 6 bases at J, leaving 7 bases unmatched. Germline V CDR1 and CDR2: DFQATT, SNEGSKA (reference sequence). The DNA for the CDR3 is TGCAGTGCTAGGTCCGGGACAGGGGGTCCTCAGCCCCAGCATTTT. The encoded protein is CSARSGTGGPQPQHF.

This sequence joins TRBV18 and TRBJ2-7; D is possibly TRBD2 (7 bases). The CDR3 runs to 15 residues. Germline V gene sequence: CDR1 KGHSH, CDR2 LQKENI. V was pared by 0 bases and J by 4 bases, with 13 bases between. CDR3 in amino acids: CASSPPQGRGYEQYF. CDR3 DNA: TGTGCCAGCTCACCACCCCAGGGGAGGGGATACGAGCAGTACTTC.